Given below is one T cell receptor (beta chain) in context. Its antigen is still unknown. Time point defined: blood 4 weeks post-SBRT, at nephrectomy. Documented treatment: 15 Gy SBRT to primary tumor, nephrectomy 4 weeks later. Nephrectomy followed 15 Gy stereotactic body radiation by 4 weeks. This renal cell carcinoma was of the clear cell type. The assay was immunoSEQ multiplex PCR, and TCRdb's table has in-frame clones only and misses some. This table holds roughly 45,000 clones, about 82% found once. The data belong to a study of radiation and T cells in renal cell carcinoma. Study observations and caveats: Baseline intratumoral clonotype presence is unknown without pretreatment biopsies.

V shed 1 base and J shed 5 bases, with 17 bases lying between them. Germline loops: CDR1 SGHTA, CDR2 FQGTGA. The CDR3 extends over 16 amino acids. This clonotype was sampled from a woman between 70 and 85 years old with renal cell carcinoma. The sample here was blood, taken from a patient whose treatment included radiotherapy and nephrectomy. The gene calls are TRBV7-3 and TRBJ1-1, with D perhaps TRBD1 (6 bases). The CDR3 region is CASSLRSRGGNTEAFF. The CDR3, as DNA: TGTGCCAGCAGCTTAAGGAGTAGAGGGGGAAATACTGAAGCTTTCTTT.